Below are 10 T cell receptor beta chains sequenced from a single sample in a study of CD8 T cells in cerebrospinal fluid in Alzheimer's disease. TCRdb re-called the 10x single-cell sequencing reads and shows each CDR3 protein once, DNA omitted. The sample totals 1,500 to 2,000 distinct CDR3 sequences. The sample comprised cerebrospinal fluid. The receptors were sampled from a human donor with mild cognitive impairment.

This clonotype is labeled medium-sized based on frequency. The chain uses TRBV7-2 and TRBJ1-1; the D call from TCRdb, TRBD1, cannot be confirmed without DNA. The CDR3 covers 12 residues. Germline lookup yields CDR1 SGHTA and CDR2 FQGNSA. The CDR3 sequence: CASSQTGGKAFF.

This clonotype shows up as medium-sized by frequency. This chain connects TRBV5-4 to TRBJ2-1. Germline V gives CDR1 SGHNT, CDR2 YYREEE (reference sequence). This CDR3 is 13 amino acids long. CDR3 protein: CASSLAANNEQFF.

The chain recombines TRBV19 with TRBJ2-5. This CDR3 region has 14 residues. The germline V gene encodes CDR1 LNHDA and CDR2 SQIVND (reference sequence). CDR3 in amino acids: CASSMSTSGETQYF. The complete variable domain, with remaining parts taken from reference TRBV19 and TRBJ2-5, reads DGGITQSPKYLFRKEGQNVTLSCEQNLNHDAMYWYRQDPGQGLRLIYYSQIVNDFQKGDIAEGYSVSREKKESFPLTVTSAQKNPTAFYLCASSMSTSGETQYFGPGTRLLVL.

This clonotype is identified as medium-sized from frequency. This chain links TRBV16 with TRBJ1-6; no DNA is available, so the TRBD1 call from TCRdb remains unchecked. From germline, CDR1 is KGHSY and CDR2 FQNENV. This CDR3 spans 14 amino acids. CDR3 in amino acids: CASSQSQQGSPLHF.

This clonotype is medium-sized by frequency. The chain combines TRBV5-1 with TRBJ2-3; TCRdb gives TRBD2 as the D gene, but with no DNA this cannot be confirmed. The CDR3 sequence is 15 residues long. Germline-derived CDR1 and CDR2 are SGHRS and YFSETQ. The CDR3 here is CASSFSLAGEHTQYF.

This clonotype is labeled medium-sized (0.01 to 0.1%) based on frequency. The chain has TRBV4-2 and TRBJ2-1; TCRdb selects TRBD2, and the lack of DNA leaves this call unchecked. The CDR3 has 14 amino acids. Per germline, CDR1 LGHNA and CDR2 YNFKEQ. The CDR3 here is CASSQSGIRDEQFF.

This clonotype is large by frequency. The chain uses TRBV14 and TRBJ2-1; the TCRdb call, TRBD1, lacks DNA for checking. Germline-derived CDR1 and CDR2 are SGHDN and FVKESK. The CDR3 contains 18 residues. The CDR3 reads CASSQTHRGGASYNEQFF.

This chain joins TRBV30 and TRBJ2-5; TCRdb picks TRBD1, but there is no DNA to check that call. Germline CDR1 GTSNPN, CDR2 SVGIG (reference sequence). The CDR3 consists of 13 residues. The CDR3 here is CAWNKDRGETQYF.

This clonotype is called medium-sized based on its frequency. V is TRBV2 and J is TRBJ1-4; the D gene TCRdb calls, TRBD1, cannot be checked with no DNA. Germline loops: CDR1 SNHLY, CDR2 FYNNEI. The CDR3 sequence is 14 residues long. CDR3 protein: CASNKDTLNEKLFF.

The J gene is TRBJ2-7, the V gene TRBV5-1; the D call of TRBD2 rests on TCRdb alone, since no DNA is present to check it. This CDR3 is built from 15 residues. The V gene's germline CDR1 is SGHRS and CDR2 YFSETQ. The CDR3 region is CASSLEGRSEGEQYF.